This T cell receptor beta chain was captured by sequencing in a study of Ad26.COV2.S vaccination and SARS-CoV-2 variants. This CDR3 contains 13 residues. The V end was cut by 5 bases, the J end by 5 bases, with 13 bases between. Per germline, CDR1 MNHNS and CDR2 SASEGT. Only in-frame clones appear in the TCRdb table, and some are missing; sequencing was by immunoSEQ multiplex PCR. The table includes about 330,000 clones, about 90% detected once. Treatment meaning: roughly 18 received Ad26.COV2.S at low or high dose, single or two shots; about five received placebo; per-sample allocation not given. The samples were gathered on day 63 after the first injection of vaccine or placebo.

This TCR was sampled from a person aged 18-60 years who received the Ad26.COV2.S COVID-19 vaccine or a placebo. The sequencing here drew on peripheral blood, taken in a trial of Ad26.COV2.S vaccine versus placebo. The chain carries TRBV6-1 and TRBJ2-7, with D possibly matching TRBD1 (6 bases). CDR3 in amino acids: CASSFQGSHEQYV. The CDR3 coding sequence is TGTGCCAGCAGTTTTCAGGGGTCCCACGAGCAGTACGTC.